This TCR beta chain originates from a study of response to subunit inactivated influenza vaccine. Ten or more counts support this clonotype. TCRdb fed the RT-PCR reads into MiXCR, producing one record per CDR3 protein. The data show approximately 290,000 distinct CDR3 sequences, with around 22% seen just once and about a tenth held by the top ten. The CDR3 has 15 amino acids. Germline CDR1 is SGHTA and CDR2 is FQGNSA. Deletions cut 0 bases from V and 0 bases from J, with 6 bases between. This chain connects TRBV7-2 to TRBJ1-5; D remains unclear. The sample here was PBMCs from blood, taken less than 22 months after vaccination. The source is a man between 50 and 70 years old who received an inactivated influenza vaccine. CDR3 DNA sequence: TGTGCCAGCAGCTTAGCTTGGGTTAGCAATCAGCCCCAGCATTTT. Translated, it gives CASSLAWVSNQPQHF.